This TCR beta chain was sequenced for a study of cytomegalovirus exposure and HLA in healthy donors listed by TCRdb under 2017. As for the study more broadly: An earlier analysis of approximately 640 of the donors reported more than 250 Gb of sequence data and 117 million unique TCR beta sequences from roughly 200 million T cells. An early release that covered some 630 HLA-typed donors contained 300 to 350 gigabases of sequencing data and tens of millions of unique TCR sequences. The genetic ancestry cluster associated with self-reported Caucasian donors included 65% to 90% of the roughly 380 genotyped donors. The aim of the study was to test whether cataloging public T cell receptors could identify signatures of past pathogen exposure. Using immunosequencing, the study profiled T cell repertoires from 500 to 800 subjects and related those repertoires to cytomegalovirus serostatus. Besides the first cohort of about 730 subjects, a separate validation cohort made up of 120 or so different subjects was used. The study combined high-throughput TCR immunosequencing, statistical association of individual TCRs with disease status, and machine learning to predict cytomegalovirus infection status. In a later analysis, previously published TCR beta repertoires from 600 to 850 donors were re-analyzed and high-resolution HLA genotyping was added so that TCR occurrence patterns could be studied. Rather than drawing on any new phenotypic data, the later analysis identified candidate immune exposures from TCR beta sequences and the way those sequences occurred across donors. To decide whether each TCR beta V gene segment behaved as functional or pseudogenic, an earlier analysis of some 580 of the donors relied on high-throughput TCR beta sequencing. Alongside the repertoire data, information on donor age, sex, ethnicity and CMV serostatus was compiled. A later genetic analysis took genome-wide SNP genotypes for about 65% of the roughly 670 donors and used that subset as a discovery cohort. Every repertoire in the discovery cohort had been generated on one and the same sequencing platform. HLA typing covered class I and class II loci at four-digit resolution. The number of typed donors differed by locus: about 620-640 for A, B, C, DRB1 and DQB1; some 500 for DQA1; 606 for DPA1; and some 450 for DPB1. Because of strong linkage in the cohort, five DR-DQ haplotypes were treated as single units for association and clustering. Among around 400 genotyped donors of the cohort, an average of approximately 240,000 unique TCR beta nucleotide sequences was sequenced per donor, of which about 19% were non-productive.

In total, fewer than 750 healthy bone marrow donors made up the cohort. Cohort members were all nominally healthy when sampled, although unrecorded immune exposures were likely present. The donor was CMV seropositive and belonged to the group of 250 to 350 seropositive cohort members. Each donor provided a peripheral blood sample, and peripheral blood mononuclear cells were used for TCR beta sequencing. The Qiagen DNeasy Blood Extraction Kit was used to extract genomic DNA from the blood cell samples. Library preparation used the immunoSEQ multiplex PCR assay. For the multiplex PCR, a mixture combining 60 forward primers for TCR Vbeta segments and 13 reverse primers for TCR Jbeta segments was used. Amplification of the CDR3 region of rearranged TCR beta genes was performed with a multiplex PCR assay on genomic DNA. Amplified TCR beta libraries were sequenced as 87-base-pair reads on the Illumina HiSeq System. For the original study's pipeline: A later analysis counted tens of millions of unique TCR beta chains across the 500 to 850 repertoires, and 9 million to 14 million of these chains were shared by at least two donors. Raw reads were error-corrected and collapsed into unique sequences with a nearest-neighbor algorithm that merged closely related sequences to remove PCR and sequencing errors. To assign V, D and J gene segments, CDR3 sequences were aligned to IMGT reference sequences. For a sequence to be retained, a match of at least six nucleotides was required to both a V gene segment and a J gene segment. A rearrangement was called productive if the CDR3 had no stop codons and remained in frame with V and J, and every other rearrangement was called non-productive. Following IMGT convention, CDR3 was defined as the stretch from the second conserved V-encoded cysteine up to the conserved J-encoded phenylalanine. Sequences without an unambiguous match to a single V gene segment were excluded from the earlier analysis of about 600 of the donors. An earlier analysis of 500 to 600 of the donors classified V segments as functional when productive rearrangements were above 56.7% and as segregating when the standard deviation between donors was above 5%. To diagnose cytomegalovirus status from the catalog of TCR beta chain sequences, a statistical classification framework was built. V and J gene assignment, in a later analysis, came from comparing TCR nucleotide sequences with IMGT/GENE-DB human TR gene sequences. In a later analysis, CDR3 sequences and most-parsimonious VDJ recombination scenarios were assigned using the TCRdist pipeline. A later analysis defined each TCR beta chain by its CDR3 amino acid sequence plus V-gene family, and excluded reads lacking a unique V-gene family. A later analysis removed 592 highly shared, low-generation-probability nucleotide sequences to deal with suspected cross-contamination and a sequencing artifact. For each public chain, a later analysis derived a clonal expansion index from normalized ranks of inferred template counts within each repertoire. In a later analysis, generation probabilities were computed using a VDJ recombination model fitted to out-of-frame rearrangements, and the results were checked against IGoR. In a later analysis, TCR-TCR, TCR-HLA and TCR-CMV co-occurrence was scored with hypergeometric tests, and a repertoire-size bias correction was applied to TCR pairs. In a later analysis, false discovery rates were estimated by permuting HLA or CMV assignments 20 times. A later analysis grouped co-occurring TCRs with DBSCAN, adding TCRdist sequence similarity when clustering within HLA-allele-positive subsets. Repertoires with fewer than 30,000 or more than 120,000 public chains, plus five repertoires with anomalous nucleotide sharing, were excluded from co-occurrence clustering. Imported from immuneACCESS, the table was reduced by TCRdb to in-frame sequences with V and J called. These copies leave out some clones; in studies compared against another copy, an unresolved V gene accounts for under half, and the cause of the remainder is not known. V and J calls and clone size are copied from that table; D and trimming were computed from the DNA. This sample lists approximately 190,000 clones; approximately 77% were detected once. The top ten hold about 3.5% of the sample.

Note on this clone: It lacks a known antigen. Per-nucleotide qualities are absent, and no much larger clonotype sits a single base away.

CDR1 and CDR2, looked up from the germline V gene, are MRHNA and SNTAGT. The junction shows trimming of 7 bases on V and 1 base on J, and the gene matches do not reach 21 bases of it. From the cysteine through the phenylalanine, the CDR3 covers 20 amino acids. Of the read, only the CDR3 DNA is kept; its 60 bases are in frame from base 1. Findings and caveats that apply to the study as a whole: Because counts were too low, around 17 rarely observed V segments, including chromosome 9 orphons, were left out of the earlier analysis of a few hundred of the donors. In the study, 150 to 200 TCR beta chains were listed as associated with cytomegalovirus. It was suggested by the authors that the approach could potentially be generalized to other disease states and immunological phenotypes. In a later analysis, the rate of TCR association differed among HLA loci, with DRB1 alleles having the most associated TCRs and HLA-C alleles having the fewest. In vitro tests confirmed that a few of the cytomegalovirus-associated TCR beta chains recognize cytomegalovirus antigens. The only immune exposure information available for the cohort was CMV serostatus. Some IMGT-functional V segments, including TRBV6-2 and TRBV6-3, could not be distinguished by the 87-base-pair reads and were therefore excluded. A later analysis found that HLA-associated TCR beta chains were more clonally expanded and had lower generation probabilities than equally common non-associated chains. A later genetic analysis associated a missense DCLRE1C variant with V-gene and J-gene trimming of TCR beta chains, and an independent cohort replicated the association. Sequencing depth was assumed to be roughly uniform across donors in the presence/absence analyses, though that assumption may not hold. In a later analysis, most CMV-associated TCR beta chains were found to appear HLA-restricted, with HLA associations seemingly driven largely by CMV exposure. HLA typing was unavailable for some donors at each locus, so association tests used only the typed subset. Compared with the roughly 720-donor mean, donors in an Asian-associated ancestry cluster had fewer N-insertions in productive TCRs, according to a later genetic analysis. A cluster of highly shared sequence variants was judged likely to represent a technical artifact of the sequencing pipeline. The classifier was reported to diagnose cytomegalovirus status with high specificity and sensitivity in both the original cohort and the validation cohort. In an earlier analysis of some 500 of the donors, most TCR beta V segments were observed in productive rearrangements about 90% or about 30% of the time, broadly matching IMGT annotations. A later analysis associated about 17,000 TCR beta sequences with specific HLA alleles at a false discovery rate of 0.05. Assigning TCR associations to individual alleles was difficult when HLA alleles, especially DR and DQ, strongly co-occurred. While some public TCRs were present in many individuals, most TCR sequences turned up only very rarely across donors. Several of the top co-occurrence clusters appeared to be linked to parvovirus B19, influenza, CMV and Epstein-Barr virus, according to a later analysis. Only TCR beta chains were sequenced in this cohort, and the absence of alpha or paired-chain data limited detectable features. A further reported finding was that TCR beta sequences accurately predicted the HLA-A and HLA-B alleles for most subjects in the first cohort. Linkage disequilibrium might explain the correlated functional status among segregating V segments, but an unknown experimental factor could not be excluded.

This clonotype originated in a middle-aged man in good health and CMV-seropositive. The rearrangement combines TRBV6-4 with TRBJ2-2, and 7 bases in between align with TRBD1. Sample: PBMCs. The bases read TGTGCCAGCAAAACCCAGGGGGTTGGGGTTAGGACGCGGAACACCGGGGAGCTGTTTTTT. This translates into CASKTQGVGVRTRNTGELFF.